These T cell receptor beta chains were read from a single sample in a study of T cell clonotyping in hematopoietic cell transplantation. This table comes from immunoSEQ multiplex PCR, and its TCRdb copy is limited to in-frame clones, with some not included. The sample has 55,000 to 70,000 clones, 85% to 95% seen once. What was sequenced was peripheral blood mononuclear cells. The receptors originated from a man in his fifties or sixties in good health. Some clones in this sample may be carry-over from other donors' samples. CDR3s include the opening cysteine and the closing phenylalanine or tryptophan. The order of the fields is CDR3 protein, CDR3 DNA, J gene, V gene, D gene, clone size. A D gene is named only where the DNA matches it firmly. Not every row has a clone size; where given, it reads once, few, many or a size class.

CDR3 protein: CASSGDHRGSLVLCIQYF; CDR3 DNA: TGTGCCAGCAGTGGTGACCACAGGGGTTCGCTTGTATTGTGCATTCAGTACTTC; J gene: TRBJ2-4; V gene: TRBV27; D gene: TRBD1; clone size: once
CDR3 protein: CASSLTGGGQGNQPQHF; CDR3 DNA: TGTGCCAGCAGCTTAACGGGGGGGGGACAGGGCAATCAGCCCCAGCATTTT; J gene: TRBJ1-5; V gene: TRBV7-2; D gene: TRBD1; clone size: NA
CDR3 protein: CASSLNRRTYEQYF; CDR3 DNA: TGTGCCAGCAGTTTAAATCGTCGAACCTACGAGCAGTACTTC; J gene: TRBJ2-7; V gene: TRBV28; D gene: NA; clone size: NA
CDR3 protein: CSVVRDEKLFF; CDR3 DNA: TGCAGCGTTGTTCGGGATGAAAAACTGTTTTTT; J gene: TRBJ1-4; V gene: TRBV29-1; D gene: NA; clone size: NA
CDR3 protein: CASSQRRGTEAFF; CDR3 DNA: TGCGCCAGCAGCCAAAGGAGGGGCACTGAAGCTTTCTTT; J gene: TRBJ1-1; V gene: TRBV4-1; D gene: NA; clone size: NA
CDR3 protein: CASSPWGQGVSEAFF; CDR3 DNA: TGCGCCAGCAGCCCATGGGGACAGGGGGTTTCTGAAGCTTTCTTT; J gene: TRBJ1-1; V gene: TRBV4-1; D gene: TRBD1; clone size: NA
CDR3 protein: CASSLSVGDTQYF; CDR3 DNA: TGTGCCAGCAGCTTGTCAGTGGGGGATACGCAGTATTTT; J gene: TRBJ2-3; V gene: TRBV5-6; D gene: NA; clone size: NA
CDR3 protein: CASYGGEGGYTF; CDR3 DNA: TGTGCCAGCTACGGGGGCGAGGGTGGCTACACCTTC; J gene: TRBJ1-2; V gene: TRBV27; D gene: NA; clone size: NA
CDR3 protein: CASSLGQGRDTQYF; CDR3 DNA: TGCGCCAGCAGCCTTGGACAGGGCCGGGATACGCAGTATTTT; J gene: TRBJ2-3; V gene: TRBV5-1; D gene: TRBD1; clone size: NA
CDR3 protein: CASSVGQGWNTEAFF; CDR3 DNA: TGTGCCAGCAGCGTGGGACAGGGGTGGAACACTGAAGCTTTCTTT; J gene: TRBJ1-1; V gene: TRBV9; D gene: TRBD1; clone size: few
CDR3 protein: CASRGLAGITDTQYF; CDR3 DNA: TGTGCCAGCAGGGGACTAGCGGGGATCACAGATACGCAGTATTTT; J gene: TRBJ2-3; V gene: TRBV2; D gene: TRBD2; clone size: NA
CDR3 protein: CASSSGSYYEQYF; CDR3 DNA: TGTGCCAGCAGTAGCGGGAGCTACTACGAGCAGTACTTC; J gene: TRBJ2-7; V gene: TRBV27; D gene: TRBD2; clone size: NA
CDR3 protein: CASSRDSFYEQYF; CDR3 DNA: TGTGCCAGCAGCAGGGACTCCTTTTACGAGCAGTACTTC; J gene: TRBJ2-7; V gene: TRBV21-1; D gene: NA; clone size: NA
CDR3 protein: CASSIGDSQPQHF; CDR3 DNA: TGTGCCAGTAGTATAGGGGACAGTCAGCCCCAGCATTTT; J gene: TRBJ1-5; V gene: TRBV19; D gene: TRBD1; clone size: NA
CDR3 protein: CASSEASLWNSPLHF; CDR3 DNA: TGTGCCAGCAGTGAAGCCAGTCTTTGGAATTCACCCCTCCACTTT; J gene: TRBJ1-6; V gene: TRBV6-1; D gene: NA; clone size: NA
CDR3 protein: CSVWEGNTEAFF; CDR3 DNA: TGCAGCGTTTGGGAGGGGAACACTGAAGCTTTCTTT; J gene: TRBJ1-1; V gene: TRBV29-1; D gene: NA; clone size: NA